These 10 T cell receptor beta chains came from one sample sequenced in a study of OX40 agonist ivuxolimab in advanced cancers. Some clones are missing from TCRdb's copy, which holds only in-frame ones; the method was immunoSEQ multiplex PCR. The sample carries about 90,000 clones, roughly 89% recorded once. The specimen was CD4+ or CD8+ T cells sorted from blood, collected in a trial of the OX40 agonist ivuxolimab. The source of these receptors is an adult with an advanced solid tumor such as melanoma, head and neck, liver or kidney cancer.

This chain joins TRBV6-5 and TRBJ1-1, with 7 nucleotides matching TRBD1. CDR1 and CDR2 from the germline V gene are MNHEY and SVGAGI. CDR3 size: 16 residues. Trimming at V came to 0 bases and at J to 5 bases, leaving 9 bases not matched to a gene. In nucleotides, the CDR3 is TGTGCCAGCAGTTACTCGAAGCGGACAGGACGGACTGAAGCTTTCTTT. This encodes CASSYSKRTGRTEAFF.

The CDR3 DNA reads as TGCGCCAGCACCGCGGGACTAGCGGGGTCCACAGATACGCAGTATTTT. As protein: CASTAGLAGSTDTQYF. The genes are TRBV5-1 and TRBJ2-3, with 13 bases matching TRBD2. There are 16 residues in the CDR3. Germline V CDR1 and CDR2: SGHRS, YFSETQ. V shed 6 bases, J shed 2 bases, and the junction held 6 bases outside the gene matches.

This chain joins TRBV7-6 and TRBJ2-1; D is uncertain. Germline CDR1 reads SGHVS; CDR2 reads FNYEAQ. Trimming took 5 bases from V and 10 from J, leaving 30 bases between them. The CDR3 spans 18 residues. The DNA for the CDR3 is TGTGCCAGCAGCCCAACCCCCTTACCAGCAACGTCCATTGGAGAGCAGTTCTTC. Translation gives CASSPTPLPATSIGEQFF.

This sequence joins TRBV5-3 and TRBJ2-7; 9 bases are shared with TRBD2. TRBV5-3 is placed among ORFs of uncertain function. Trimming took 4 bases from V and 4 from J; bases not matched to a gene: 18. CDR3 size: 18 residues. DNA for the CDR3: TGTGCCAGAAGCCGACGGCTGGCTCCGCGGGAGGGTAAGTACGAGCAGTACTTC. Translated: CARSRRLAPREGKYEQYF.

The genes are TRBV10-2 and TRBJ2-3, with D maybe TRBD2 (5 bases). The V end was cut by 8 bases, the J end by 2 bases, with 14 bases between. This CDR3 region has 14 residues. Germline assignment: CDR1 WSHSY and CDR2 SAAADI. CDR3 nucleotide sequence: TGCGCCAGCTCATCAGGACTTCACACAGATACGCAGTATTTT. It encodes CASSSGLHTDTQYF.

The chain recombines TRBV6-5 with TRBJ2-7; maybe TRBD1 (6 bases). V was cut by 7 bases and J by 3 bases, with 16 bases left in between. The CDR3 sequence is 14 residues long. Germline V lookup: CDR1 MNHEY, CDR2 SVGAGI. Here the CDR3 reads CASTVKQGVYEQYF. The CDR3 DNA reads TGTGCCAGCACCGTTAAACAGGGCGTCTACGAGCAGTACTTC.

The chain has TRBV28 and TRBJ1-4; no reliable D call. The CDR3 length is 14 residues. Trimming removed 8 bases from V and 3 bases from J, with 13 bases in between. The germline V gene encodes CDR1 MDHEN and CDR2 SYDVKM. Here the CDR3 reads CASEAPTPNEKLFF. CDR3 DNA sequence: TGTGCCAGCGAGGCACCCACCCCTAATGAAAAACTGTTTTTT.

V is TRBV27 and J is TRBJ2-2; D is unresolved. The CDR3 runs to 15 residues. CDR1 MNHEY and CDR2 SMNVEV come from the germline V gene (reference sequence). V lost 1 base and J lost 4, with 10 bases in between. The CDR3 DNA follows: TGTGCCAGCAGTTTATACCTAACGGCCACCGGGGAGCTGTTTTTT. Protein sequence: CASSLYLTATGELFF.

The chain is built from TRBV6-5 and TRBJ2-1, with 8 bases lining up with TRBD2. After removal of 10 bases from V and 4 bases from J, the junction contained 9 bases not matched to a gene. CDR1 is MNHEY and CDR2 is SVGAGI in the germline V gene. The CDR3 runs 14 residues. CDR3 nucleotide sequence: TGTGCCACTAGAAAGGGACTAGATTACAATGAGCAGTTCTTC. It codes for CATRKGLDYNEQFF.

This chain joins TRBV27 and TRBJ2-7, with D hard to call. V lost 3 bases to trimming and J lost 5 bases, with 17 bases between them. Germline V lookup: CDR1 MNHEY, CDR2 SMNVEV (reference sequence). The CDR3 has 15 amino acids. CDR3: CASSLETTARNEQYF. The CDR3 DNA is TGTGCCAGCAGTTTGGAGACAACGGCGAGGAACGAGCAGTACTTC.